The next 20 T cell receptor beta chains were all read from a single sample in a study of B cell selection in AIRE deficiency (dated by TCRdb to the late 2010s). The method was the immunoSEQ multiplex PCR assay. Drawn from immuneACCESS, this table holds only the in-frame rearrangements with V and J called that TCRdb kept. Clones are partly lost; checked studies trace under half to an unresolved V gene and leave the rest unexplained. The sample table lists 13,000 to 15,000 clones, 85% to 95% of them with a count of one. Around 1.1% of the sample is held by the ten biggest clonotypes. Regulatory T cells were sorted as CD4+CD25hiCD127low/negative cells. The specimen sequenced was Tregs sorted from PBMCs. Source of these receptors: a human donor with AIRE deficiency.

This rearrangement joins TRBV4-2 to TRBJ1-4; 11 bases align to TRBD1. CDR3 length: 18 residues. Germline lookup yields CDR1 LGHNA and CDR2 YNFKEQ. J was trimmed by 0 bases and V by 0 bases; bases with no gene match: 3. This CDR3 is CASSQDGQGAATNEKLFF. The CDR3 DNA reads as TGTGCCAGCAGCCAAGACGGACAGGGGGCGGCAACTAATGAAAAACTGTTTTTT.

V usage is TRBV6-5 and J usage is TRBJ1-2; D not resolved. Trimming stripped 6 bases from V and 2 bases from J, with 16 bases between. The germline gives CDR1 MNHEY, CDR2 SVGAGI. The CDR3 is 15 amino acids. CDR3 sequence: CASSPRGVPNYGYTF. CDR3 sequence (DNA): TGTGCCAGCAGCCCCCGGGGAGTCCCGAACTATGGCTACACCTTC.

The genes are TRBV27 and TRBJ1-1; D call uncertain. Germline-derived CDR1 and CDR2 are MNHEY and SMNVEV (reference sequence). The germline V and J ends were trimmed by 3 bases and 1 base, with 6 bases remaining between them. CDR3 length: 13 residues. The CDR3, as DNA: TGTGCCAGCAGTTTCAGGCGGAACACTGAAGCTTTCTTT. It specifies CASSFRRNTEAFF.

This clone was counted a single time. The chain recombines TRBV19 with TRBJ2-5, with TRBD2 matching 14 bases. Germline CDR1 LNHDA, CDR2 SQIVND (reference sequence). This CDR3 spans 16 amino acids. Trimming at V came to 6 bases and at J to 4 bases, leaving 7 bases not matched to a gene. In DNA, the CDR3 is TGTGCCAGTAGACAGACTAGCGGGAGGGCCCCAGAGACCCAGTACTTC. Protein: CASRQTSGRAPETQYF.

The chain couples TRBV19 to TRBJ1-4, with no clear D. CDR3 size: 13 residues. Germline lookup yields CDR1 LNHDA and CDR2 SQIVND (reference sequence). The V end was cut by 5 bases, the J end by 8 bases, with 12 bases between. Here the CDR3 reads CASSARWEEKLFF. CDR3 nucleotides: TGTGCCAGTAGTGCCCGTTGGGAAGAAAAACTGTTTTTT. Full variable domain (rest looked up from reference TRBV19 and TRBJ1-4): DGGITQSPKYLFRKEGQNVTLSCEQNLNHDAMYWYRQDPGQGLRLIYYSQIVNDFQKGDIAEGYSVSREKKESFPLTVTSAQKNPTAFYLCASSARWEEKLFFGSGTQLSVL.

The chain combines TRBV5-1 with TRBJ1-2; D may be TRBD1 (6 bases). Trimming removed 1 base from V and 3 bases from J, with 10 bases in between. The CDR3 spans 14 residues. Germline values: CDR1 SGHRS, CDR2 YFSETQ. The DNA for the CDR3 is TGCGCCAGCAGCTTGTTGTCAGGGGACTATGGCTACACCTTC. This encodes CASSLLSGDYGYTF. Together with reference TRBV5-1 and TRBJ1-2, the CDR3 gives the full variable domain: KAGVTQTPRYLIKTRGQQVTLSCSPISGHRSVSWYQQTPGQGLQFLFEYFSETQRNKGNFPGRFSGRQFSNSRSEMNVSTLELGDSALYLCASSLLSGDYGYTFGSGTRLTVV.

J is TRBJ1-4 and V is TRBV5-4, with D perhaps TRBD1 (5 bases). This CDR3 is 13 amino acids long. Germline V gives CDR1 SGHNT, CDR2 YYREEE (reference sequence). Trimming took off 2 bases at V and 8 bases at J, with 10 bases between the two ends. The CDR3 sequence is CASSLAGGEKLFF. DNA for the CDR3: TGTGCCAGCAGCTTAGCTGGGGGAGAAAAACTGTTTTTT. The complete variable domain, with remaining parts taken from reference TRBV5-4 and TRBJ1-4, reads ETGVTQSPTHLIKTRGQQVTLRCSSQSGHNTVSWYQQALGQGPQFIFQYYREEENGRGNFPPRFSGLQFPNYSSELNVNALELDDSALYLCASSLAGGEKLFFGSGTQLSVL.

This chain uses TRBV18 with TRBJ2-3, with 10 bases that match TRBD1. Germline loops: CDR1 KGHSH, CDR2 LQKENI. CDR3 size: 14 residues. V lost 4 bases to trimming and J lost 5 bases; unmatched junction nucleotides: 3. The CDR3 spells CASSLGQGGDTQYF. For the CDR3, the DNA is TGTGCCAGCTCACTCGGACAGGGGGGAGATACGCAGTATTTT.

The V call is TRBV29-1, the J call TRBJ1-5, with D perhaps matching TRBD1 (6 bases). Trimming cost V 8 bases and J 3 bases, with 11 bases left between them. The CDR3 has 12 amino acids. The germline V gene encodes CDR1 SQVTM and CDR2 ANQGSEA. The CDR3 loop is CSIRDTNQPQHF. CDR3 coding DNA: TGCAGCATCCGGGACACCAATCAGCCCCAGCATTTT.

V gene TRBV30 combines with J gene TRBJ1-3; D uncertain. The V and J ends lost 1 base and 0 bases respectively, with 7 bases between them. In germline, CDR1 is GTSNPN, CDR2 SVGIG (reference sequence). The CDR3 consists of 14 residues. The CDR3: CAWSGGFSGNTIYF. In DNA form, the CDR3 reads TGTGCCTGGAGTGGAGGGTTCTCTGGAAACACCATATATTTT.

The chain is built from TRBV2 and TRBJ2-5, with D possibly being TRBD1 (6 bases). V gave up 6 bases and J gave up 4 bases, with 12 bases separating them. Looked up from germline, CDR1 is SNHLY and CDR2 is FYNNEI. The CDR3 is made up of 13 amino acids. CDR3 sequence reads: CASRQGWGETQYF. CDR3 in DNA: TGTGCCAGCAGACAGGGCTGGGGAGAGACCCAGTACTTC. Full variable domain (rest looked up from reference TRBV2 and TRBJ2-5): EPEVTQTPSHQVTQMGQEVILRCVPISNHLYFYWYRQILGQKVEFLVSFYNNEISEKSEIFDDQFSVERPDGSNFTLKIRSTKLEDSAMYFCASRQGWGETQYFGPGTRLLVL.

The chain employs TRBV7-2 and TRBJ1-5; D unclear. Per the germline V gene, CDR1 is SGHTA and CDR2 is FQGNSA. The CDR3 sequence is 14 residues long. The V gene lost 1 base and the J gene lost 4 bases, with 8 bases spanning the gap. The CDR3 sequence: CASSLGRGNQPQHF. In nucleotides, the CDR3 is TGTGCCAGCAGCTTAGGACGGGGTAATCAGCCCCAGCATTTT.

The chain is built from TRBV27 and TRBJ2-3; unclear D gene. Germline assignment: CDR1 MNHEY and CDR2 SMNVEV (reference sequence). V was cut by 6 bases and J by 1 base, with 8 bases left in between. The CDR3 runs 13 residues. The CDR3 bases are TGTGCCAGCAGACGAGGTGGCACAGATACGCAGTATTTT. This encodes CASRRGGTDTQYF.

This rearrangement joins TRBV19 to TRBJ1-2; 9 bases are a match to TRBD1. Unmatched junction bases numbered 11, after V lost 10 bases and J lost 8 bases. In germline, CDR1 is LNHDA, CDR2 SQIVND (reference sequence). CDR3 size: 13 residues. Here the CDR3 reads CATSLQGAGGYTF. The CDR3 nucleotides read TGTGCCACATCCTTACAGGGGGCAGGGGGCTACACCTTC.

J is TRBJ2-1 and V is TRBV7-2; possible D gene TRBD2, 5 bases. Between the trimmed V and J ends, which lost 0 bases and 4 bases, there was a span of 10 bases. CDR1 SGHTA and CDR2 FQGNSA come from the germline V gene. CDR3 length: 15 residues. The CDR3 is CASSLARAGYNEQFF. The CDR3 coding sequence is TGTGCCAGCAGCTTAGCGCGGGCGGGTTACAATGAGCAGTTCTTC.

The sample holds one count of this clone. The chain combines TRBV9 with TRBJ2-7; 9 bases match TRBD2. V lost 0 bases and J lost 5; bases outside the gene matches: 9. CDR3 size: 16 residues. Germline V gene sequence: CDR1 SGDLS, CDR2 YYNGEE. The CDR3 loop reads CASSVGGLASYDEQYF. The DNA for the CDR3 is TGTGCCAGCAGCGTAGGGGGACTAGCTTCCTACGACGAGCAGTACTTC.

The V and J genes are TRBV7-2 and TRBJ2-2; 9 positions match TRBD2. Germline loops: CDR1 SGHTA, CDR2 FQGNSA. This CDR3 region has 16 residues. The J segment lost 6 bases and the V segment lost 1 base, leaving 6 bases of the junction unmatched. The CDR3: CASSLDDAGGAGELFF. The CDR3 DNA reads TGTGCCAGCAGCTTAGACGACGCGGGAGGGGCCGGGGAGCTGTTTTTT. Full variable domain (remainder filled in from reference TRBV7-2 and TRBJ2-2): GAGVSQSPSNKVTEKGKDVELRCDPISGHTALYWYRQSLGQGLEFLIYFQGNSAPDKSGLPSDRFSAERTGGSVSTLTIQRTQQEDSAVYLCASSLDDAGGAGELFFGEGSRLTVL.

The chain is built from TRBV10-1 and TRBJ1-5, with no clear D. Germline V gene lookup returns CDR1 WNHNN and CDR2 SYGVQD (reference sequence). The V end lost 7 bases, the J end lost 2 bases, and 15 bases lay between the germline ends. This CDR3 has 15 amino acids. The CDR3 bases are TGCGCCAGCAAGGAGATAGTGACGGGCAATCAGCCCCAGCATTTT. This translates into CASKEIVTGNQPQHF.

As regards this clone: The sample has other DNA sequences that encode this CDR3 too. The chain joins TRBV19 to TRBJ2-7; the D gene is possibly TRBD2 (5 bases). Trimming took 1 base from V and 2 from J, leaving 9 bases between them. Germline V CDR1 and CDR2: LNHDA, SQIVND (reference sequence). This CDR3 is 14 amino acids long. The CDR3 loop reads CASSIGGSAYEQYF. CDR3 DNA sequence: TGTGCCAGTAGTATAGGTGGGAGTGCCTACGAGCAGTACTTC. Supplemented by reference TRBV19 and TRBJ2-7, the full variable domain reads DGGITQSPKYLFRKEGQNVTLSCEQNLNHDAMYWYRQDPGQGLRLIYYSQIVNDFQKGDIAEGYSVSREKKESFPLTVTSAQKNPTAFYLCASSIGGSAYEQYFGPGTRLTVT.

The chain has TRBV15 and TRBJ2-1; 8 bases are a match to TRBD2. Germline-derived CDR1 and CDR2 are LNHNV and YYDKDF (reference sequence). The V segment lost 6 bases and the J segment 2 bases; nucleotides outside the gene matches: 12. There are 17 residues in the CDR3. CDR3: CATRRRIREGTYNEQFF. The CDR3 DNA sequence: TGTGCCACCAGGAGAAGGATACGGGAGGGTACCTACAATGAGCAGTTCTTC. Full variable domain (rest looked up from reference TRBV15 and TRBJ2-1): DAMVIQNPRYQVTQFGKPVTLSCSQTLNHNVMYWYQQKSSQAPKLLFHYYDKDFNNEADTPDNFQSRRPNTSFCFLDIRSPGLGDTAMYLCATRRRIREGTYNEQFFGPGTRLTVL.